This is a list of T cell receptor beta chains from one sample in a study of blood T cell repertoires in COVID-19. Using immunoSEQ multiplex PCR, the repertoire was profiled, and TCRdb retains in-frame clones only, with some absent. Of about 180,000 clones listed, less than 85% are singletons. The material sequenced was peripheral blood. Receptor source: an elderly woman with active or convalescent COVID-19. Both conserved end residues are part of each CDR3. D genes are given only for firm matches. Size tells how often a clone was seen (once, few, many) or the class of an expanded clone, and some rows leave it out.

D gene	clone size	V gene	J gene	CDR3 length	CDR3 DNA	CDR3 protein
NA	NA	TRBV28	TRBJ2-5	13	TGTGCCAGCAGTTTAGGGGCCCTAGAGACCCAGTACTTC	CASSLGALETQYF
NA	few	TRBV12-3/TRBV12-4	TRBJ2-1	12	TGTGCCAGCAGACAGCAGGGGAACGAGCAGTTCTTC	CASRQQGNEQFF
NA	NA	TRBV5-1	TRBJ2-1	16	TGCGCCAGCAGCTTATCCCCCCTAACGTCCCACAATGAGCAGTTCTTC	CASSLSPLTSHNEQFF
NA	once	TRBV4-1	TRBJ2-7	16	TGCGCCAGCAGCCAAGCGGTCGGCAGGCGCTCCTACGAGCAGTACTTC	CASSQAVGRRSYEQYF
NA	NA	TRBV28	TRBJ2-2	12	TGTGCCAGCAGCCGCGAGATCGGGGAGCTGTTTTTT	CASSREIGELFF
NA	NA	TRBV7-9	TRBJ1-4	14	TGTGCCAGCAGGAAGGGACAAGGGTTTGAAAAACTGTTTTTT	CASRKGQGFEKLFF
NA	NA	TRBV23-1	TRBJ1-1	17	TGCGCCAGCAGTCAATCCGTGACGACAATTTCTGCCCAGAGAGCTTTCTTT	CASSQSVTTISAQRAFF
NA	NA	TRBV20-1	TRBJ2-3	12	TGCAGTGCTAGTCGGGTGGCAGATACGCAGTATTTT	CSASRVADTQYF
TRBD1	NA	TRBV29-1	TRBJ2-7	14	TGCAGCGTTGGAGGACTGGGACAGACCGTCGAGCAGTACTTC	CSVGGLGQTVEQYF
NA	NA	TRBV5-5	TRBJ1-6	14	TGTGCCAGCAGCTCACAGGGTAGCGATTCACCCCTCCACTTT	CASSSQGSDSPLHF
TRBD2	few	TRBV3-1/TRBV3-2	TRBJ2-2	19	TGTGCCAGCAGCCAGAGGACTAGCGGGGCCCGATTGCACACCGGGGAGCTGTTTTTT	CASSQRTSGARLHTGELFF
NA	NA	TRBV9	TRBJ1-1	13	TGTGCCAGCAGGGGGCAAACGAACACTGAAGCTTTCTTT	CASRGQTNTEAFF
NA	NA	TRBV19	TRBJ1-5	14	TGTGCCAGTACCGTTAGGACTCCGAATCAGCCCCAGCATTTT	CASTVRTPNQPQHF
NA	NA	TRBV7-3	TRBJ1-1	16	TGTGCCAGCAGTCCCCGGGCGGGGGGCATTCGTACTGAAGCTTTCTTT	CASSPRAGGIRTEAFF
TRBD1	NA	TRBV19	TRBJ1-1	16	TGTGCCAGTAGTATCCTCACGGGACAGGGACCCACTGAAGCTTTCTTT	CASSILTGQGPTEAFF
TRBD2	once	TRBV7-2	TRBJ2-1	15	TGTGCCAGCAGCTTTAGCGGGGGCTCGTACAATGAGCAGTTCTTC	CASSFSGGSYNEQFF
TRBD2	NA	TRBV4-1	TRBJ2-1	14	TGCGCCAGCAGCCAAACCGGACTAGCGGGAGGTCTGTTCTTC	CASSQTGLAGGLFF
TRBD1	NA	TRBV29-1	TRBJ1-1	14	TGCAGCGTTGAAGCCCCGGACAGGGGGTTTGAAGCTTTCTTT	CSVEAPDRGFEAFF
NA	once	TRBV12-3/TRBV12-4	TRBJ1-3	13	TGTGCCAGCAGTCAGATCTCTGGAAACACCATATATTTT	CASSQISGNTIYF
NA	NA	TRBV28	TRBJ2-1	18	TGTGCCAGCAGGCGAGGGTTCAGAACTAAGAGCTCCTACAATGAGCAGTTCTTC	CASRRGFRTKSSYNEQFF
NA	NA	TRBV6-5	TRBJ1-2	14	TGTGCCAGCAGTTACTCCCAGGGGCAGGATGGCTACACCTTC	CASSYSQGQDGYTF
NA	NA	TRBV2	TRBJ2-7	17	TGTGCCAGCAGTGAGGGGATCGGGGTCACGAGCTCCTACGAGCAGTACTTC	CASSEGIGVTSSYEQYF
TRBD1	NA	TRBV27	TRBJ1-5	16	TGTGCCAGCAGTCTCAGCCGGGACAGGGGGAATCAGCCCCAGCATTTT	CASSLSRDRGNQPQHF
NA	NA	TRBV7-6	TRBJ2-5	15	TGTGCCAGCCCTGCTTGGGCAGATTTCGGAGAGACCCAGTACTTC	CASPAWADFGETQYF
TRBD1	few	TRBV9	TRBJ2-1	14	TGTGCCAGCAGCGGGTCGACAGGGTACAATGAGCAGTTCTTC	CASSGSTGYNEQFF
TRBD2	NA	TRBV5-1	TRBJ2-1	14	TGCGCCAGCAGCTTAGCGGGGACTTACAATGAGCAGTTCTTC	CASSLAGTYNEQFF
NA	NA	TRBV19	TRBJ1-3	15	TGTGCCAGTAGTTCGACAGGTAGCTCTGGAAACACCATATATTTT	CASSSTGSSGNTIYF
TRBD2	few	TRBV5-4	TRBJ2-7	15	TGTGCCAGCAGCGGGGGACTAGCGGCCTCCTACGAGCAGTACTTC	CASSGGLAASYEQYF
TRBD1	NA	TRBV5-1	TRBJ1-3	15	TGCGCCAGCACCTCCGGGACAGTCGTTCCGAACACCATATATTTT	CASTSGTVVPNTIYF
TRBD2	NA	TRBV28	TRBJ2-3	15	TGTGCCAGCATGGGACTAGCGGGACCCACAGATACGCAGTATTTT	CASMGLAGPTDTQYF
NA	NA	TRBV29-1	TRBJ1-2	17	TGTATTGTTGGCTCCGGTAGGGAGACAACCGATAGCTATGGCTACACCTTC	CIVGSGRETTDSYGYTF
NA	NA	TRBV9	TRBJ2-7	14	TGTGCCAGCAGCGTAGCTCCGGTCTCCTACGAGCAGTACTTC	CASSVAPVSYEQYF
NA	NA	TRBV19	TRBJ1-1	13	TGTGCCAGTAGTCCACTCCCCGGCACTGAAGCTTTCTTT	CASSPLPGTEAFF
NA	NA	TRBV6-1	TRBJ2-1	16	TGTGCCAGCAGTGAATTGGGCAGGGGAACGTACAATGAGCAGTTCTTC	CASSELGRGTYNEQFF
NA	NA	TRBV5-1	TRBJ1-3	14	TGCGCCAGCAGCTTAGCCGGGTCTGGAAACACCATATATTTT	CASSLAGSGNTIYF
TRBD1	NA	TRBV5-5	TRBJ1-3	14	TGTGCCAGCGGTGACAGGGCGCAGGGAAACACCATATATTTT	CASGDRAQGNTIYF
TRBD1	NA	TRBV11-3	TRBJ2-1	16	TGTGCCAGCAGCCCCTCCGGGACAGGGCTTTACAATGAGCAGTTCTTC	CASSPSGTGLYNEQFF
NA	NA	TRBV14	TRBJ1-4	15	TGTGCCAGCAGCCAAAGAGGGATGAATAATGAAAAACTGTTTTTT	CASSQRGMNNEKLFF
NA	NA	TRBV9	TRBJ1-2	13	TGTGCCAGCAGCGTAGACGCGAACTATGGCTACACCTTC	CASSVDANYGYTF
NA	few	TRBV7-6	TRBJ2-1	17	TGTGCCAGCAGCTTAGCGGCGCGGGCCAGCTCCTACAATGAGCAGTTCTTC	CASSLAARASSYNEQFF
NA	NA	TRBV12-3/TRBV12-4	TRBJ1-2	12	TGTGCCAGCAGTCCCGGGGGGTATGGCTACACCTTC	CASSPGGYGYTF
NA	NA	TRBV12-5	TRBJ2-7	16	TGTGCTAGTGGTTTGGGACTCGGGGGAGGTGTCAACGAGCAGTACTTC	CASGLGLGGGVNEQYF